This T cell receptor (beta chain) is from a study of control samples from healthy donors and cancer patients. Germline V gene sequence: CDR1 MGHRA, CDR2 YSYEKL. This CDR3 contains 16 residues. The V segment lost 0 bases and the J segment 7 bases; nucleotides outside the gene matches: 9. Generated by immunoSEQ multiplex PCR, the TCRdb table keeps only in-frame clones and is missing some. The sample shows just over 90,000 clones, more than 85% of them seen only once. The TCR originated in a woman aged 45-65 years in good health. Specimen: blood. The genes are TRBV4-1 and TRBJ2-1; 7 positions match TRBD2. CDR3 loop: CASSQDLKRGWNEQFF. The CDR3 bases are TGCGCCAGCAGCCAAGATCTCAAGCGGGGTTGGAATGAGCAGTTCTTC.